The sequence of this T cell receptor beta chain was determined in a study of early T cells in non-severe SARS-CoV-2 infection (dated by TCRdb to about 2021). Regarding the complete study: Because TCR sequencing was done on bulk RNA from unsorted whole blood, the alpha and beta chains could not be paired. What the study reported, not specific to this receptor: VDJdb matching was skewed toward anti-spike CD8 responses, so virus-specific expansions were likely underestimated and private and CD4 specificities were missed.

The study was a case-control design nested within a healthcare worker cohort in London, UK, with weekly nasopharyngeal swab PCR tests and blood sampling. Between 23 and 31 March 2020, the week of the UK lockdown, healthcare workers were enrolled and then followed up weekly for as long as 16 weeks. This clonotype was counted many times. Its antigen remains undetermined. Per-base quality was not reported, and no clone a single base away is much larger than it. The germline V gene supplies CDR1 LGHNA and CDR2 YNFKEQ. Trimming accounts for 3 bases at V and 6 bases at J, while the number of junction bases matched to no gene is 7. The CDR3 runs 14 amino acids, cysteine and phenylalanine included. Only the CDR3 portion is preserved as DNA: 42 bases, with reading frame beginning at the first base. The library was made by 5' RACE. Sequenced using a NextSeq 500. In the TCR library protocol, unique molecular identifiers were attached to individual cDNA molecules to correct for PCR bias and sequencing error. Sequencing covered both TCR alpha and beta chains, and within each sample the abundances of alpha and beta sequences were tightly co-correlated. Regarding the original processing steps: Decombinator V4 was used to annotate TCR sequences for V gene, J gene and CDR3. TCRs were defined as expanded if a significant change between any two time points was detected under a Poisson model with p below 0.0001. TCR abundances were normalised to the total number of TCRs sequenced per sample and were expressed as counts per million. MAIT TCRs were defined by TRAV1-2 paired with TRAJ12, TRAJ20 or TRAJ33, and iNKT TCRs by TRAV10 paired with TRAJ18. VDJdb, accessed 1 November 2021, was searched for CMV, EBV and SARS-CoV-2 annotated TCRs, with TCRs annotated for multiple antigens excluded. The raw public reads went through TCRdb reprocessing: fastp at Q25, MiXCR clone calling, in-frame beta chains kept. Rows with one shared CDR3 protein collapse into an entry with the most common genes and DNA. The V and J calls shown here were made by TCRdb, not taken from the authors' results. The sample table contains approximately 97,000 distinct CDR3 sequences; only one count was recorded for about 11% of them. The ten largest clones take up around 4.6% of the sample.

The source of this sequence is an adult who was a healthcare worker with PCR-confirmed SARS-CoV-2 infection or an uninfected control (not recorded which). This chain is built from TRBV4-2 and TRBJ2-7, with TRBD1 matching 8 junction bases. Sequences were derived from whole blood, sampled at baseline. The DNA sequence follows: TGTGCCAGCAGCCAGTACCAGGGGGCAGGCGAGCAGTACTTC. This is translated as CASSQYQGAGEQYF.